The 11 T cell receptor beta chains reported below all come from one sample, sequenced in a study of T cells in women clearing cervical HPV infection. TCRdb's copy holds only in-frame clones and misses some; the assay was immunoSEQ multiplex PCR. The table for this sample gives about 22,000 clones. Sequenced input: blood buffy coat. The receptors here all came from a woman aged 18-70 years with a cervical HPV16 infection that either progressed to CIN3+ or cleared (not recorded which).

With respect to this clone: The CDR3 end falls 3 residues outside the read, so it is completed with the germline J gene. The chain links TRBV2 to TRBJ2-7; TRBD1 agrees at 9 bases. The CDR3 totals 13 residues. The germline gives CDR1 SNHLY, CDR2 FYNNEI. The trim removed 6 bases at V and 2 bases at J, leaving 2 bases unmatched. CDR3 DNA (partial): TGTGCCAGCAGGCGGACAGGGGCCTACGAG. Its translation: CASRRTGAYE. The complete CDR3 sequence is CASRRTGAYEQYF.

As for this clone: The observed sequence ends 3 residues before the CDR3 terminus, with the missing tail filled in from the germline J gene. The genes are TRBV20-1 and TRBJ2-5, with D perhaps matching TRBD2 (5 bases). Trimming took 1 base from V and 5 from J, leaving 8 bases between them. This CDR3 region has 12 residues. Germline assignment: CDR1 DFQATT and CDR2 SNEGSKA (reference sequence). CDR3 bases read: TGCAGTGCTAGAGTCGGGGAGGAGACC. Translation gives CSARVGEET. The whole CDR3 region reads CSARVGEETQYF.

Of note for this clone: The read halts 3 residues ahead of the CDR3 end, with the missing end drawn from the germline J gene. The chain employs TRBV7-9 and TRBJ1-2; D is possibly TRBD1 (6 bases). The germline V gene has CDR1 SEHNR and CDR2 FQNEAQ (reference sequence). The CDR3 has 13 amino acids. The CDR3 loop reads CASTGTPIQGYTF. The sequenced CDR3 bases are TGTGCCAGCACCGGGACACCGATTCAGGGC. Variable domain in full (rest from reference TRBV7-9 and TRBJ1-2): DTGVSQNPRHKITKRGQNVTFRCDPISEHNRLYWYRQTLGQGPEFLTYFQNEAQLEKSRLLSDRFSAERPKGSFSTLEIQRTEQGDSAMYLCASTGTPIQGYTFGSGTRLTVV.

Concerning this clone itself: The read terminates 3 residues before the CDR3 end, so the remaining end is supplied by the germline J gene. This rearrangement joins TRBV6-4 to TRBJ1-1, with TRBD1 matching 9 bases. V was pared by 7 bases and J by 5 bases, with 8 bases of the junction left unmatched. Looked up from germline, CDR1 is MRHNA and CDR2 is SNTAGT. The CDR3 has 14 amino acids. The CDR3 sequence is CASTGQGSGTEAFF. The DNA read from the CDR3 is TGTGCCAGCACTGGACAGGGGAGTGGGACTGAA.

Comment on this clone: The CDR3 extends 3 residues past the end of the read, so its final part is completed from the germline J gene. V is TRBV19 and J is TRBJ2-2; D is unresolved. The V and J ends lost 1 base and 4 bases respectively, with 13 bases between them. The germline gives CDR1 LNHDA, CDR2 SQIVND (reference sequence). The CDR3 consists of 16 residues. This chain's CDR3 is CASSIALRLSTGELFF. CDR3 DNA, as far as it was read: TGTGCCAGTAGTATAGCTTTAAGGCTGAGCACCGGGGAG.

The sequenced part of the CDR3 DNA is TGTGCCAGTAGTATAGGGCTCAAGCGCCCG. The encoded protein is CASSIGLKRP. The full CDR3 is CASSIGLKRPLFF. This chain uses TRBV19 with TRBJ2-2; D is unresolved. The read comes to an end 3 residues before the CDR3 does, leaving the germline J gene to fill in the end. CDR1 is LNHDA, CDR2 SQIVND, per germline (reference sequence). CDR3 length: 13 amino acids.

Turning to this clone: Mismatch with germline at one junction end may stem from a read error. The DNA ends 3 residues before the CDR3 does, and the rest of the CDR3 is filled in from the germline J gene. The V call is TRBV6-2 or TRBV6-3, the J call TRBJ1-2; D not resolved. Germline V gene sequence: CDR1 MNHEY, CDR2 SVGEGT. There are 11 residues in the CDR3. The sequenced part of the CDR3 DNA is TGTGCCAGCAGTGACTCCTACGAC. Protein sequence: CASSDSYD. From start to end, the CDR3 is CASSDSYDYTF.

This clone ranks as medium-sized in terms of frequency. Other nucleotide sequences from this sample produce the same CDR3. Incomplete CDR3 DNA: TGCGCGAGCGGGACAGGTAGCACAGATACG. Protein product: CASGTGSTDT. In full, the CDR3 reads CASGTGSTDTQYF. The chain has TRBV5-1 and TRBJ2-3; possible D gene TRBD1, 8 bases. Read sequence stops 3 residues before the CDR3 end, and the germline J gene provides the missing end. This CDR3 spans 13 amino acids. In germline, CDR1 is SGHRS, CDR2 YFSETQ.

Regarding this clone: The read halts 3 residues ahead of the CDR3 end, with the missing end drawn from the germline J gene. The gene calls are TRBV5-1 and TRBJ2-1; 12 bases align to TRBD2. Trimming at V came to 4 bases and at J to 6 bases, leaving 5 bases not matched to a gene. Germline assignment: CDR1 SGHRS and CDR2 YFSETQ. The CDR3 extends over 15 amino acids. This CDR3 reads CASSLAGGPGNEQFF. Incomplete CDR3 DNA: TGCGCCAGCAGCCTAGCGGGGGGGCCGGGCAATGAG.

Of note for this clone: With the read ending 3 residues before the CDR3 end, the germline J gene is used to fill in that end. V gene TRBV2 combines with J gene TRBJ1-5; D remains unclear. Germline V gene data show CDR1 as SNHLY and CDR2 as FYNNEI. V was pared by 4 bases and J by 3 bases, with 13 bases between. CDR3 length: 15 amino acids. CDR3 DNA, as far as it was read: TGTGCCAGCAGTGGGTGGCGGAAGTTCAATCAGCCC. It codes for CASSGWRKFNQP. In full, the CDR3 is CASSGWRKFNQPQHF.

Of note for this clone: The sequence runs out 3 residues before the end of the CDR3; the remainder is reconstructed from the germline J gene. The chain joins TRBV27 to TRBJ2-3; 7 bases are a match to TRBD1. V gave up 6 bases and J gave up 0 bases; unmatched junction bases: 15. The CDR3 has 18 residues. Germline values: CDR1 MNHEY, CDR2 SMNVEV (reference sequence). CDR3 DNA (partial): TGTGCCAGCAGGCCGAGATTTTATAGACAGGGAAGCACAGATACG. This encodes CASRPRFYRQGSTDT. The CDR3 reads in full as CASRPRFYRQGSTDTQYF.